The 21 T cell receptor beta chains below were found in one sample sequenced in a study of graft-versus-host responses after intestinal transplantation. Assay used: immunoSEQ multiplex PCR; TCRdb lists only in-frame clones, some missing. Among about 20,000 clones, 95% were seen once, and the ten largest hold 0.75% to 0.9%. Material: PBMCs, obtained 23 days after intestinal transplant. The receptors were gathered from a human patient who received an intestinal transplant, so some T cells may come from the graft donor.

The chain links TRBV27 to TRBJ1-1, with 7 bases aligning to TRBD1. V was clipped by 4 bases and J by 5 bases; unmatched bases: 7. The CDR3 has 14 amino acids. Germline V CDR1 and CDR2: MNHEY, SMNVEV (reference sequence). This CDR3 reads CASSSTTGRTEAFF. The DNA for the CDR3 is TGTGCCAGCAGTTCGACGACAGGGAGAACTGAAGCTTTCTTT.

The CDR3 region is CASSFGPGHEQFF. The DNA of the CDR3 is TGTGCCAGCAGTTTCGGTCCGGGCCATGAGCAGTTCTTC. V and J are TRBV27 and TRBJ2-1, with D unresolved. V was cut by 3 bases and J by 8 bases, with 11 bases left in between. CDR1 and CDR2 from the germline V gene are MNHEY and SMNVEV (reference sequence). CDR3 size: 13 residues.

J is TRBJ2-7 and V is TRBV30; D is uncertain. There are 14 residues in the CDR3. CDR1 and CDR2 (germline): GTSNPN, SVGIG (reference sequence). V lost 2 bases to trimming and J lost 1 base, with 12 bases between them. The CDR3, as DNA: TGTGCCTGGAGTCGTCAACAGCCGTCCTACGAGCAGTACTTC. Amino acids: CAWSRQQPSYEQYF.

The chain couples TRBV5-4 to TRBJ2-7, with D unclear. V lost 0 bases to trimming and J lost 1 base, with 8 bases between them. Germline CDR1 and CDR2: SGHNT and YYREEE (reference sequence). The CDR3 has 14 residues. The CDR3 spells CASSLASSSYEQYF. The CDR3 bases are TGTGCCAGCAGCTTGGCCAGCAGTTCCTACGAGCAGTACTTC.

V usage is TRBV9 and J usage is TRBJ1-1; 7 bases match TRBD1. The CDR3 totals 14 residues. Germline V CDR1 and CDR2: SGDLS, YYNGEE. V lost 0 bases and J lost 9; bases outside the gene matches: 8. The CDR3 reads CASSVGGDRGKAFF. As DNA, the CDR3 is TGTGCCAGCAGCGTAGGTGGGGACAGAGGGAAAGCTTTCTTT.

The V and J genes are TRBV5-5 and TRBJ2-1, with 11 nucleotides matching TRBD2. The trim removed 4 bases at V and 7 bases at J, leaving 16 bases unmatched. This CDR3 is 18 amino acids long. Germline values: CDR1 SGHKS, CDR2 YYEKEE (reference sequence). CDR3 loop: CASSQEIAGGPVRNEQFF. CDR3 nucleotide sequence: TGTGCCAGCAGCCAAGAGATAGCGGGAGGGCCGGTGAGGAATGAGCAGTTCTTC.

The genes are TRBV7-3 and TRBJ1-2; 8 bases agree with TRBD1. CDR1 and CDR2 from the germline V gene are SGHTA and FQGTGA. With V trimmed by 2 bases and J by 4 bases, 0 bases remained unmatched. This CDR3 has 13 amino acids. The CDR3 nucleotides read TGTGCCAGCAGCTTAGACAGGGGCTATGGCTACACCTTC. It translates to CASSLDRGYGYTF.

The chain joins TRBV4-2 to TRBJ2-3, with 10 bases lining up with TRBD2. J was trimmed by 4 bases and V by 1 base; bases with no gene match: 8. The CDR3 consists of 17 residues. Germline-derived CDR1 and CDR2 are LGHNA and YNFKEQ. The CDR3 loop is CASSQVKRGGRPDTQYF. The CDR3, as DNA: TGTGCCAGCAGCCAAGTCAAGCGGGGGGGCCGACCAGATACGCAGTATTTT.

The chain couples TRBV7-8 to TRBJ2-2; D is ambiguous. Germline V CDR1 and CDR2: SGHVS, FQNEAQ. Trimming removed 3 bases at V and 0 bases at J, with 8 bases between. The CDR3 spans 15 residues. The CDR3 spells CASSFITANTGELFF. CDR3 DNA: TGTGCCAGCAGCTTCATCACCGCGAACACCGGGGAGCTGTTTTTT.

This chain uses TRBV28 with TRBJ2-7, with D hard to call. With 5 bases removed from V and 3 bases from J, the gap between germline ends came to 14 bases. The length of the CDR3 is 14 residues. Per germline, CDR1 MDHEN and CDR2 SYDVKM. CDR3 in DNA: TGTGCCAGCAGTCCTCTAGGTTGGTACTACGAGCAGTACTTC. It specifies CASSPLGWYYEQYF.

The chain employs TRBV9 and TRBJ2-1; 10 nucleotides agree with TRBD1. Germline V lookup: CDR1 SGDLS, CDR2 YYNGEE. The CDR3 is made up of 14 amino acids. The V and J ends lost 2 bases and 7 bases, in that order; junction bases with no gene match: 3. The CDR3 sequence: CASSVGQGKNEQFF. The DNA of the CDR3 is TGTGCCAGCAGCGTGGGACAGGGGAAGAATGAGCAGTTCTTC.

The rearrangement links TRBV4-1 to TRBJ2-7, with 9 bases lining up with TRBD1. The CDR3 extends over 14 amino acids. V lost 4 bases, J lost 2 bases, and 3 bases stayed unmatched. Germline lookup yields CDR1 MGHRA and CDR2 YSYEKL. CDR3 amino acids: CASSRGQGPYEQYF. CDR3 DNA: TGCGCCAGCAGCCGTGGACAGGGGCCCTACGAGCAGTACTTC.

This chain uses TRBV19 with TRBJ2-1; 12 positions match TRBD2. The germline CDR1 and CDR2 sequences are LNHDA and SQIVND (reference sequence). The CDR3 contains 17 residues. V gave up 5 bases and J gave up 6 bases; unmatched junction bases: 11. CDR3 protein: CASSALGSSGRANEQFF. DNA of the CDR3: TGTGCCAGTAGTGCCCTCGGCTCTAGCGGGAGGGCCAATGAGCAGTTCTTC.

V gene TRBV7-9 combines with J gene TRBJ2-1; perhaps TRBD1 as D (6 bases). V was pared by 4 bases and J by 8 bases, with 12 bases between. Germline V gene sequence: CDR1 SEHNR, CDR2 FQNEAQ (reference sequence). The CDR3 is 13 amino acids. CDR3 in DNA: TGTGCCAGCAGCTCACAGGGAATGGATGAGCAGTTCTTC. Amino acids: CASSSQGMDEQFF.

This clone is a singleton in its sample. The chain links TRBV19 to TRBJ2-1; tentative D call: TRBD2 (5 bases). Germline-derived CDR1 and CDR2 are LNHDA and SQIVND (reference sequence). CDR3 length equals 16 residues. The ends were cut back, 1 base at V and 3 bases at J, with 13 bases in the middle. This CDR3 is CASSIALAWNYNEQFF. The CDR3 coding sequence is TGTGCCAGTAGTATAGCCCTAGCCTGGAACTACAATGAGCAGTTCTTC. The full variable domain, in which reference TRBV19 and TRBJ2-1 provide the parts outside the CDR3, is DGGITQSPKYLFRKEGQNVTLSCEQNLNHDAMYWYRQDPGQGLRLIYYSQIVNDFQKGDIAEGYSVSREKKESFPLTVTSAQKNPTAFYLCASSIALAWNYNEQFFGPGTRLTVL.

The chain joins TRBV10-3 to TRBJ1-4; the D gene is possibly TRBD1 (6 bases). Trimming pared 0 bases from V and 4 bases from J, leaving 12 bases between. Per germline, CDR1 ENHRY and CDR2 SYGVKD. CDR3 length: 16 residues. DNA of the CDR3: TGTGCCATCAGTGAGTCCGGCCTAGGGGGTAATGAAAAACTGTTTTTT. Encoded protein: CAISESGLGGNEKLFF.

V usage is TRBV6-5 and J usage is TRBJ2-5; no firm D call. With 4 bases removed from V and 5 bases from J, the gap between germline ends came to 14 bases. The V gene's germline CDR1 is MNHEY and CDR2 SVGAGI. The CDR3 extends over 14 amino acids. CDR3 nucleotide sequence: TGTGCCAGCAGTTTCTCGACTCTGTCGGAGACCCAGTACTTC. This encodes CASSFSTLSETQYF.

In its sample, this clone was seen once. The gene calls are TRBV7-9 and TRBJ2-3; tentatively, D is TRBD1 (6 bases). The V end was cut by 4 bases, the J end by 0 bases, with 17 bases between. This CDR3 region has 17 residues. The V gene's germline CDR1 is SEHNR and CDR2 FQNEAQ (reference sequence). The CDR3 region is CASSSSTGFTSTDTQYF. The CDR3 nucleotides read TGTGCCAGCAGCTCCTCGACAGGCTTTACTAGCACAGATACGCAGTATTTT.

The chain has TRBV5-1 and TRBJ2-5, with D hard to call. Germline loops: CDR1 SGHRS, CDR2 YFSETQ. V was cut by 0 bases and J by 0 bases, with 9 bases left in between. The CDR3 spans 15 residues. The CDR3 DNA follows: TGCGCCAGCAGCTTGGCAGGCGCGTACCAAGAGACCCAGTACTTC. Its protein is CASSLAGAYQETQYF.

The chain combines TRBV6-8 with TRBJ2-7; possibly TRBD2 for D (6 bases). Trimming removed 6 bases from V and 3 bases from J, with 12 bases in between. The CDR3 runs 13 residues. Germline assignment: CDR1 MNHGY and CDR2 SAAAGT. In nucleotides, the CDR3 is TGTGCCAGCAGCGCGGGACGTTACTACGAGCAGTACTTC. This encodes CASSAGRYYEQYF.

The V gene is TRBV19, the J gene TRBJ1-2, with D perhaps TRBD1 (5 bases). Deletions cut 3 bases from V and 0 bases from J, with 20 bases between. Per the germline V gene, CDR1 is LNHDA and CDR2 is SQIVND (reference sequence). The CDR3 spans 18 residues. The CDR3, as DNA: TGTGCCAGTAGTATCGAATGGAGGGGCTTAGTCTCTAACTATGGCTACACCTTC. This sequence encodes CASSIEWRGLVSNYGYTF.